This T cell receptor (beta chain) was sequenced in a study of blood T cell repertoires in COVID-19. Seattle patient enrollment occurred during active infection, with longitudinal follow-up thereafter. Between the trimmed V and J ends, which lost 8 bases and 6 bases, there was a span of 21 bases. Germline CDR1 reads LNHDA; CDR2 reads SQIVND (reference sequence). This CDR3 has 15 amino acids. Generated by immunoSEQ multiplex PCR, the TCRdb table keeps only in-frame clones and is missing some. Here the sample spans 150,000 to 170,000 clones, 80% to 90% being singletons. This TCR derives from a woman aged 55-70 years with COVID-19, enrolled during active disease. The sample taken for sequencing was peripheral blood. V gene TRBV19 combines with J gene TRBJ2-3; tentative D call: TRBD2 (6 bases). Here the CDR3 reads CASSTSSSVWDTQYF. DNA for the CDR3: TGTGCCAGTTCGACTAGTTCCTCTGTTTGGGATACGCAGTATTTT.